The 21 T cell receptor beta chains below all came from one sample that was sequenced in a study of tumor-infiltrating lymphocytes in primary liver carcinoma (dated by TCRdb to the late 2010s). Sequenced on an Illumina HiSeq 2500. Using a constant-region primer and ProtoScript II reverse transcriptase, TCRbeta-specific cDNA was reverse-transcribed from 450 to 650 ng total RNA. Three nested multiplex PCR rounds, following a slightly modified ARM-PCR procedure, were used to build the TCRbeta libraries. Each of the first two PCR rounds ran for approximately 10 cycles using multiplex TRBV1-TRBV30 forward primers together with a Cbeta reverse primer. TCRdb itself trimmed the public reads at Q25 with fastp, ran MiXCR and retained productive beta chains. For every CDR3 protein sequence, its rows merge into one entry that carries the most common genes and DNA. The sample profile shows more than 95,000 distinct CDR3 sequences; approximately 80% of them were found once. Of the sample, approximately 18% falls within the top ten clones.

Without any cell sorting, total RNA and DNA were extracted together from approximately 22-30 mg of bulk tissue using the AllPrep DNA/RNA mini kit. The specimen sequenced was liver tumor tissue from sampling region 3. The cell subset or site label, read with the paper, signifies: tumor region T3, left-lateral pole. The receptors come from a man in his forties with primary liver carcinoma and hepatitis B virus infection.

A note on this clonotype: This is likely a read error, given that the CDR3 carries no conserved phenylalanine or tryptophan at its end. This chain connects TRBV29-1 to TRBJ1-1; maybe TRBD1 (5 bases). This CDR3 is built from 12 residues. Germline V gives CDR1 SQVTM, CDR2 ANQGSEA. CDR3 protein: CSVGRVDTEAFL. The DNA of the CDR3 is TGCAGTGTTGGCAGGGTAGACACTGAAGCTTTCCTT.

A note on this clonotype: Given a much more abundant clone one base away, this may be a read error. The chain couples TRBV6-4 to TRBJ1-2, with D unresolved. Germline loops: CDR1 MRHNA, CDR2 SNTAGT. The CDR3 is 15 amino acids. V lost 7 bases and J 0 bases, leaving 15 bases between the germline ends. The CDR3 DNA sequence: TGTGCCAGCAATCCCAACTTGGGGACTAACTATGGCTACACCTTC. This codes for CASNPNLGTNYGYTF.

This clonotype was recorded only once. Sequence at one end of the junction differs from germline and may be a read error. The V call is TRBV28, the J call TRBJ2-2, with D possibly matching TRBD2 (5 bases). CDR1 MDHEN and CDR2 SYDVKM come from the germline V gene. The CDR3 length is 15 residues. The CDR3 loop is CASTSVEGRLGEPFF. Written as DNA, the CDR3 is TGTGCCAGCACTTCAGTCGAGGGCCGACTCGGGGAGCCGTTTTTT.

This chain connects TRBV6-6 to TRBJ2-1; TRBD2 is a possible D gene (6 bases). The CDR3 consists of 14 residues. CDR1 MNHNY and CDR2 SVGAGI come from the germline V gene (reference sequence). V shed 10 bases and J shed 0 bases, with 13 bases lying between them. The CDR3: CANTSMSSYNEQFF. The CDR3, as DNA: TGTGCCAACACTAGCATGAGCTCCTACAATGAGCAGTTCTTC.

CDR3 sequence reads: CASNYSIERNEQFF. CDR3 nucleotides: TGTGCCAGTAATTACTCGATCGAGCGCAATGAGCAGTTCTTC. The chain links TRBV6-6 to TRBJ2-1; D unclear. The CDR3 consists of 14 residues. Trimming stripped 9 bases from V and 6 bases from J, with 18 bases between. Germline lookup yields CDR1 MNHNY and CDR2 SVGAGI (reference sequence).

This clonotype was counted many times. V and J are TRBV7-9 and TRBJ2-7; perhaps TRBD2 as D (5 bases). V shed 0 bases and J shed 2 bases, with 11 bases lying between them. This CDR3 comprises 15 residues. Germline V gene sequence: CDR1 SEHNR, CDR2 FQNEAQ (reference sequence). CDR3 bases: TGTGCCAGCAGCTTAGCGGGCGGGTCAACCTACGAGCAGTACTTC. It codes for CASSLAGGSTYEQYF.

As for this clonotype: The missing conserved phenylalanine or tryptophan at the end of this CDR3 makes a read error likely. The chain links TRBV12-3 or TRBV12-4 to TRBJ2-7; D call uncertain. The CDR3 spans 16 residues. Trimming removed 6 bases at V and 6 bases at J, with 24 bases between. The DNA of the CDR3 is TGTGCCAGCAGCTTCGCAGACCCGAGAGGAGTGGGCGAGCAGTACTCC. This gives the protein CASSFADPRGVGEQYS.

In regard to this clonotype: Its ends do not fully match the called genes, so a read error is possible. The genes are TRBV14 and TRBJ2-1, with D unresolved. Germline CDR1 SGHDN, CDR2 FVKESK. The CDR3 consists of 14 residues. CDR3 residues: CASSHNLDTSEQFF. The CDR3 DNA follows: TGCGCCAGCAGCCATAATCTCGACACCAGTGAGCAGTTCTTC.

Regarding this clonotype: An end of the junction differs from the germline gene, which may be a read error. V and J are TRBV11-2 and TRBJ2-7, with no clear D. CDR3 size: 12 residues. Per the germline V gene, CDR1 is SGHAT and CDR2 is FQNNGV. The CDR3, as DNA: TGTGCCAGCGGTCCCCCGGGCTACGAGGAGTACTTC. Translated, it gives CASGPPGYEEYF.

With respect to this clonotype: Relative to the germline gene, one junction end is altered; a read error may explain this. Written as DNA, the CDR3 is TGCGCCAGCAGCTTGGGAGGAGTGGGGACCCAGTACTTC. This translates into CASSLGGVGTQYF. The chain has TRBV5-6 and TRBJ2-5, with a weak D call TRBD2 (6 bases). The CDR3 contains 13 residues. The germline V gene encodes CDR1 SGHDT and CDR2 YYEEEE.

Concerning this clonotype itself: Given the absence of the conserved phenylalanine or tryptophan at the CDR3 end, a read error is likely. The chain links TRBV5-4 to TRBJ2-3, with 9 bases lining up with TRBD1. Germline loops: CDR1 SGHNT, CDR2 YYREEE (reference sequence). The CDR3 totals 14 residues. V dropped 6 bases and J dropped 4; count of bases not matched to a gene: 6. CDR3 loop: CASNLDRGADTQYI. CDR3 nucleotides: TGTGCCAGCAACCTGGACAGGGGTGCAGATACGCAGTATATT.

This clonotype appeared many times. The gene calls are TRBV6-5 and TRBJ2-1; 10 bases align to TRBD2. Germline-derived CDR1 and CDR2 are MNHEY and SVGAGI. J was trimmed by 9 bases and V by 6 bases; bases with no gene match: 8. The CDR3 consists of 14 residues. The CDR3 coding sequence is TGTGCCAGCAGGCAGCGGGAGGGTCTAGGTGAGCAGTTCTTC. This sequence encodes CASRQREGLGEQFF.

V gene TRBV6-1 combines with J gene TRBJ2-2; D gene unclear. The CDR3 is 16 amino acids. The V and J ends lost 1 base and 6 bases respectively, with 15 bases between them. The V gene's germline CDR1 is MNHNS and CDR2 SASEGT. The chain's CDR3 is CASSEDPTTLPGELFF. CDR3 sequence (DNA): TGTGCCAGCAGTGAAGACCCCACTACCTTACCCGGGGAGCTGTTTTTT.

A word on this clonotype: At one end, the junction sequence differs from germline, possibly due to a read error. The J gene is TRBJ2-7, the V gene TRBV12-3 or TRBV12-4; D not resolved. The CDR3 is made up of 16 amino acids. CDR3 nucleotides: TGTGCCAACAGTTTAGTCGCGGATCTCGGTCTCTACGAGCAGTACTTT. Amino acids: CANSLVADLGLYEQYF.

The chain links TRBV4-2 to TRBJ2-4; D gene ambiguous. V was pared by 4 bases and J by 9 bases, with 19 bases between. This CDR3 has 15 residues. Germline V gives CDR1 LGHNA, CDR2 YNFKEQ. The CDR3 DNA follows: TGTGCCAGCAGCCTAGGCATGGATCCCAATAGCATTCAGTACTTC. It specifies CASSLGMDPNSIQYF.

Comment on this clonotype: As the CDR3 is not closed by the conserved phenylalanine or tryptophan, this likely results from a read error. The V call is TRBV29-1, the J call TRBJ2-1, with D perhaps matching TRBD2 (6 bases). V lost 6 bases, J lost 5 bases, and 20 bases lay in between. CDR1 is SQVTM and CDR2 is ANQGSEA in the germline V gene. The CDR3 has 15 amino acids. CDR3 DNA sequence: TGCAGCGTCCTTAGACTAGTGGGCCTAAACAATGAGCAGTTCCTC. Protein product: CSVLRLVGLNNEQFL.

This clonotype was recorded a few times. This CDR3 is CASSVGSLGTDTQYF. In nucleotides, the CDR3 is TGTGCCAGCAGCGTAGGTTCGCTGGGAACAGATACGCAGTATTTT. The V and J genes are TRBV9 and TRBJ2-3; D gene uncertain. This CDR3 contains 15 residues. In germline, CDR1 is SGDLS, CDR2 YYNGEE. Trimming left V 0 bases short and J 3 bases short, with 11 bases between.

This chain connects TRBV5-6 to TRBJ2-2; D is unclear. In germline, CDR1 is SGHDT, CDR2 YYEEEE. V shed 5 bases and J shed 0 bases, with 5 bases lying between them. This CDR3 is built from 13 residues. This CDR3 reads CASRYANTGELFF. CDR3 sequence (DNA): TGTGCCAGCAGATACGCGAACACCGGGGAGCTGTTTTTT.

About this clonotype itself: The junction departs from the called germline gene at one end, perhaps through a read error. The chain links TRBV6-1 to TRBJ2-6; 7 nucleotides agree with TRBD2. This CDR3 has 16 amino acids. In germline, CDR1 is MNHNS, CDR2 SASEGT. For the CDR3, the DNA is TGTGCCGGTACCGGGACGGGGGGTGCTGGGACCAACGTCCTGACTTTC. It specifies CAGTGTGGAGTNVLTF.

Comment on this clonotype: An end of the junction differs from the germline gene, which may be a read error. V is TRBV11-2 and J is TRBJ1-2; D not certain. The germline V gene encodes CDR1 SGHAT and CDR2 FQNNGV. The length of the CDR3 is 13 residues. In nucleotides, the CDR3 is TGTGCCAGCGGCTTAACGCGAGTATCTGGCTACACTTTC. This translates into CASGLTRVSGYTF.

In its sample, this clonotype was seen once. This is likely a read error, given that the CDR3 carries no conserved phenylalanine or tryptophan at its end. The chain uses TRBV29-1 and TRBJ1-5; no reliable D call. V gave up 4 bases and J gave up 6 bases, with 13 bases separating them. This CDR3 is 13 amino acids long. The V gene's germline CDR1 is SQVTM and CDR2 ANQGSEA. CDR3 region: CSVGHGIGQPQHL. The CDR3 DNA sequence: TGCAGCGTTGGACATGGGATAGGTCAGCCCCAGCATCTT.